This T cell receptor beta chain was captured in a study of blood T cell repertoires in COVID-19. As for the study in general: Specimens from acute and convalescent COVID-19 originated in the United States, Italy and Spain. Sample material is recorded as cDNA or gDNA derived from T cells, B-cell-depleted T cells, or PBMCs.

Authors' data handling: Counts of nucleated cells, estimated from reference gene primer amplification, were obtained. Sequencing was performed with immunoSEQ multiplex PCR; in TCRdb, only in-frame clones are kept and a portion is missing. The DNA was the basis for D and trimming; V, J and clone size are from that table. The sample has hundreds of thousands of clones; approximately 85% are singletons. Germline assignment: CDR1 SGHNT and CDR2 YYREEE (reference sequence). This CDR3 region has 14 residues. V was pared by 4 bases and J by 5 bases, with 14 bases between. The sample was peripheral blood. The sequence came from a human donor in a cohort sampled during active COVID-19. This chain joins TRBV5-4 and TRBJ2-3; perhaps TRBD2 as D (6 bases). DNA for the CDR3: TGTGCCAGCAGCGACGGGAGAGGGGAAGATACGCAGTATTTT. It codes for CASSDGRGEDTQYF.